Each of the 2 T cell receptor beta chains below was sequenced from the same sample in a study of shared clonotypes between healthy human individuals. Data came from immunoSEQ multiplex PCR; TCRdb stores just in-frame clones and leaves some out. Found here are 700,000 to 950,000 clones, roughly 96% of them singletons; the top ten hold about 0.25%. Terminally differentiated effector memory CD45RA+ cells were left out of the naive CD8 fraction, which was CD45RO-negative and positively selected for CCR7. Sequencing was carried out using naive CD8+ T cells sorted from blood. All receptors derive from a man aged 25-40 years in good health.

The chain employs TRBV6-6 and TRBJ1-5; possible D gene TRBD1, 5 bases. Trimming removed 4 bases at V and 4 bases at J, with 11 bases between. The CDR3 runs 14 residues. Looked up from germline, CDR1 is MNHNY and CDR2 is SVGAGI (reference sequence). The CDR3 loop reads CASSSGRSNQPQHF. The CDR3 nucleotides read TGTGCCAGCAGTTCGGGACGGTCAAATCAGCCCCAGCATTTT.

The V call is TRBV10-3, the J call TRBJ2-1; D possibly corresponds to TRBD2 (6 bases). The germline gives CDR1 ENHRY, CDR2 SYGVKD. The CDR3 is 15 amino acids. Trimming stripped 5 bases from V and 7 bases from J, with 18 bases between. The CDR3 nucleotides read TGTGCCATCAGTATGCTCGGGAGCCCCGAGAATGAGCAGTTCTTC. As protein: CAISMLGSPENEQFF.